The clone carrying this TCR beta chain was seen many times. Its antigen is unknown. The data were obtained in a study of T cells in Graves' hyperthyroidism and ophthalmopathy. RNA transcripts were the template for amplifying TCR beta CDR3 regions. First-round RT-PCR of the TCR CDR3 relied on the HTBI primer set. TCRdb reprocessed the multiplex PCR reads via MiXCR and lists one record per CDR3 protein. The sample contains roughly 400,000 distinct CDR3 sequences, roughly 14% of which appear only once. Study-wide points: Most clonotypes expanded in the thyroid (above 0.001) were also present in blood. Before onset, by a median of around 6.4 months, the model predicted ophthalmopathy.

CDR3 length equals 16 residues. Germline lookup yields CDR1 MDHEN and CDR2 SYDVKM. Between the trimmed V and J ends, which lost 7 bases and 6 bases, there was a span of 21 bases. This clonotype was sampled from a woman aged 18-29 years with Graves' hyperthyroidism that later progressed to Graves' ophthalmopathy. Sequenced sample: blood. The V gene is TRBV28, the J gene TRBJ1-4; D possibly corresponds to TRBD1 (6 bases). CDR3 sequence: CASTGGSGRGDEKLFF. CDR3 DNA sequence: TGTGCCAGCACCGGGGGCTCGGGACGAGGAGATGAAAAACTGTTTTTT.